Each of the 3 T cell receptor beta chains below was sequenced from the same sample in a study of blood T cell repertoires in COVID-19. Repertoires were generated with immunoSEQ multiplex PCR, while TCRdb's copy carries only in-frame clones and drops some. The sample lists fewer than 400,000 clones, around nine tenths occurring once. Sequencing used peripheral blood. The receptors derive from a human donor in a cohort sampled during active COVID-19.

This clone appeared a single time. The chain recombines TRBV3-1 (or the pseudogene TRBV3-2) with TRBJ2-5, with D possibly matching TRBD1 (6 bases). The V end lost 6 bases, the J end lost 2 bases, and 10 bases lay between the germline ends. The CDR3 has 13 amino acids. Germline loops: CDR1 LGHDT, CDR2 YNNKEL (reference sequence). The CDR3 spells CASSPDRQETQYF. The CDR3 nucleotides read TGTGCCAGCAGTCCGGACAGACAAGAGACCCAGTACTTC.

V is TRBV20-1 and J is TRBJ2-1, with 11 nucleotides matching TRBD2. V trimming: 3 bases; J trimming: 4 bases; junction bases outside the gene matches: 8. Germline assignment: CDR1 DFQATT and CDR2 SNEGSKA (reference sequence). This CDR3 is 16 amino acids long. The CDR3 DNA sequence: TGCAGTGCTAGTGCGGCTAGCGGGGGGATATACAATGAGCAGTTCTTC. Translated, it gives CSASAASGGIYNEQFF.

The chain has TRBV7-9 and TRBJ1-2, with 8 bases that match TRBD1. The germline CDR1 and CDR2 sequences are SEHNR and FQNEAQ (reference sequence). The CDR3 runs to 15 residues. V lost 0 bases and J lost 5; bases outside the gene matches: 5. The CDR3 spells CASSLAIGQGYGYTF. For the CDR3, the DNA is TGTGCCAGCAGCTTAGCGATTGGACAGGGATATGGCTACACCTTC.